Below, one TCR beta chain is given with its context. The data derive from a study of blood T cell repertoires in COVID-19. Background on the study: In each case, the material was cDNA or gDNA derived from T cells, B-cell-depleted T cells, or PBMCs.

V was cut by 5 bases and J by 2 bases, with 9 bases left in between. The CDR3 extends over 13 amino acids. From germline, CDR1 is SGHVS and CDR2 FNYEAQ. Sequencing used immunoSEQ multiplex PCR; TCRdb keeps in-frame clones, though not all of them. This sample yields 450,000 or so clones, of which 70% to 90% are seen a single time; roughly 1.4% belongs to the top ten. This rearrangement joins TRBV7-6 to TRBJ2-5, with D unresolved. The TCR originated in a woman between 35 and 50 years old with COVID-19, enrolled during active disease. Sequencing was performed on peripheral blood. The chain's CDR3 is CASSPLKQETQYF. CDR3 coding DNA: TGTGCCAGCAGCCCACTTAAACAAGAGACCCAGTACTTC.